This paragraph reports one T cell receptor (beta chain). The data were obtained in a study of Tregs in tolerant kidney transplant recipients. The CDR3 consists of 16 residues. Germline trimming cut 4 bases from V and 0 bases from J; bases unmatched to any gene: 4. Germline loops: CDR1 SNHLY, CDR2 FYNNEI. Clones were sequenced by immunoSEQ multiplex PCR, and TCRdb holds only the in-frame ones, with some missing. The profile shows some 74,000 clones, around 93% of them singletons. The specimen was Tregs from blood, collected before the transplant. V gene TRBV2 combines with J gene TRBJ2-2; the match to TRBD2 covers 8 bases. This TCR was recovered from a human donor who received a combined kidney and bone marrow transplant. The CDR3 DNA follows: TGTGCCAGCAGTGCAATAGCGGGACCGAACACCGGGGAGCTGTTTTTT. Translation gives CASSAIAGPNTGELFF. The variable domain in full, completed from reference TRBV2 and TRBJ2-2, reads EPEVTQTPSHQVTQMGQEVILRCVPISNHLYFYWYRQILGQKVEFLVSFYNNEISEKSEIFDDQFSVERPDGSNFTLKIRSTKLEDSAMYFCASSAIAGPNTGELFFGEGSRLTVL.